This T cell receptor (beta chain) is drawn from a study of blood T cell repertoires in COVID-19. On the study more broadly: Nucleic acid was either cDNA or gDNA, and it came from T cells, B-cell-depleted T cells, or PBMCs.

Germline CDR1 SGHDN, CDR2 FVKESK. Losses at the gene ends were 5 bases for V and 10 bases for J; bases not matched to a gene: 15. This CDR3 has 15 amino acids. This clone was observed a single time. TCRdb keeps only in-frame clones here, not all; method: immunoSEQ multiplex PCR. Counted here are around 620,000 clones, 85% to 90% occurring once; the ten biggest clones make up about 0.24%. The specimen was peripheral blood. The chain combines TRBV14 with TRBJ2-3; TRBD2 agrees at 7 bases. The sequence was collected from a woman in her late teens or twenties with acute or convalescent COVID-19. CDR3: CASSDTSDPYRAQYF. CDR3 nucleotides: TGTGCCAGCAGCGACACTAGCGACCCATATCGGGCGCAGTATTTT.